These T cell receptor beta chains were read from a single sample in a study of blood T cell repertoires in COVID-19. The repertoire was sequenced with immunoSEQ multiplex PCR; TCRdb's copy has only in-frame clones and lacks some. The sample lists tens of thousands of clones, approximately 87% seen once, with more than 6% in the top ten. The sequencing input was peripheral blood. These receptors were collected from a woman in her fifties or sixties with COVID-19, enrolled during active disease. The CDR3 runs from the conserved cysteine through the conserved F or W. A D gene is named only where the DNA matches it firmly. Size is stated for part of the rows, as once, few or many counts, or as a class when the clone is expanded.

>TRBV6-6|TRBJ1-2|-|-
CASTETVYGYTF
TGTGCCAGCACCGAAACAGTTTATGGCTACACCTTC
>TRBV10-3|TRBJ2-3|-|TRBD2
CAISPSGRIPYTDTQYF
TGTGCCATCAGCCCTAGCGGGAGGATTCCGTACACAGATACGCAGTATTTT
>TRBV2|TRBJ2-7|-|-
CASDLGHYEQYF
TGTGCCAGCGATTTGGGACACTACGAGCAGTACTTC
>TRBV29-1|TRBJ1-2|-|-
CSVEGGKRGRFDGYTF
TGCAGCGTTGAGGGAGGTAAAAGGGGACGCTTCGATGGCTACACCTTC
>TRBV29-1|TRBJ1-1|-|-
CSVSLSGDTEAFF
TGCAGCGTTTCCCTTTCGGGGGACACTGAAGCTTTCTTT
>TRBV27|TRBJ2-7|-|TRBD2
CASSSPKTARTSFAYEQYF
TGTGCCAGCAGTTCACCTAAAACCGCAAGGACTAGCTTCGCCTACGAGCAGTACTTC
>TRBV30|TRBJ1-1|-|TRBD1
CAGQGAQWAEAFF
TGTGCCGGACAGGGGGCGCAATGGGCTGAAGCTTTCTTT
>TRBV7-2|TRBJ1-5|-|-
CASSPGGGSNQPQHF
TGTGCCAGCAGCCCGGGAGGAGGGAGCAATCAGCCCCAGCATTTT
>TRBV6-5|TRBJ2-7|-|-
CASSYSRLGVNEQYF
TGTGCCAGCAGTTACTCGAGGCTGGGAGTAAACGAGCAGTACTTC
>TRBV6-4|TRBJ2-3|-|-
CASSRYSTDTQYF
TGTGCCAGCAGCCGCTACTCGACAGATACGCAGTATTTT
>TRBV10-3|TRBJ2-3|-|-
CATINSGSTDTQYF
TGTGCCACAATTAATAGCGGTAGCACAGATACGCAGTATTTT
>TRBV2|TRBJ2-6|-|TRBD1
CASSIVGTGASGANVLTF
TGTGCCAGCAGTATCGTCGGGACAGGGGCCTCTGGGGCCAACGTCCTGACTTTC
>TRBV7-2|TRBJ2-5|-|TRBD2
CASAGGAGGFAQYF
TGTGCCAGCGCCGGGGGTGCGGGAGGATTTGCCCAGTACTTC
>TRBV30|TRBJ1-2|-|-
CARDGVRGNYGYTF
TGTGCCCGGGATGGGGTAAGGGGTAACTATGGCTACACCTTC
>TRBV9|TRBJ1-3|once|-
CASSVGAYEGNTIYF
TGTGCCAGCAGCGTTGGGGCGTACGAAGGAAACACCATATATTTT